A single sample gave rise to the 14 T cell receptor beta chains below, sequenced in a study of T-cell reconstitution after alpha-beta-depleted transplantation in children. The authors prepared the TCRbeta library with unique molecular identifiers. TCRdb used MiXCR to reprocess the PCR reads, holding one entry per CDR3 protein. The sample yields about 120,000 distinct CDR3 sequences, about 21% seen once. The sample was PBMCs, mostly from graft donor cells, taken 180 days after TCRalphabeta/CD19-depleted stem cell transplant. These receptors came from a male patient aged 2 to 10 who had a stem cell transplant for chronic granulomatous disease, so the T cells may come from the graft donor.

This clonotype was observed a handful of times. V usage is TRBV6-1 and J usage is TRBJ2-2, with 12 bases fitting TRBD2. CDR1 and CDR2 from the germline V gene are MNHNS and SASEGT. The CDR3 has 16 amino acids. Trimming cost V 6 bases and J 3 bases; bases outside gene matches: 5. The CDR3 DNA reads TGTGCCAGCAGCCGACTAGCGGGAGAGTACACCGGGGAGCTGTTTTTT. It specifies CASSRLAGEYTGELFF.

The chain combines TRBV12-3 or TRBV12-4 with TRBJ2-1, with 7 bases that match TRBD1. The CDR3 has 16 residues. Trimming took 6 bases from V and 2 from J; bases not matched to a gene: 10. The CDR3 is CASSSKTGVPYNEQFF. In DNA form, the CDR3 reads TGTGCCAGCAGCTCTAAAACAGGGGTCCCCTACAATGAGCAGTTCTTC.

This clonotype came up many times. This chain joins TRBV5-1 and TRBJ2-1, with D uncertain. Looked up from germline, CDR1 is SGHRS and CDR2 is YFSETQ. This CDR3 region has 14 residues. V was trimmed by 5 bases and J by 4 bases, leaving 13 bases between them. The CDR3 protein is CASSLRNSYNEQFF. CDR3 DNA sequence: TGCGCCAGCAGTTTGCGAAACTCATACAATGAGCAGTTCTTC.

The sample holds a few counts of this clonotype. The chain uses TRBV6-1 and TRBJ2-7, with 16 bases aligning to TRBD2. V dropped 8 bases and J dropped 4; count of bases not matched to a gene: 11. Germline assignment: CDR1 MNHNS and CDR2 SASEGT. The CDR3 covers 17 residues. The CDR3 spells CASRSSGLAGGHYEQYF. CDR3 sequence (DNA): TGTGCCAGCCGCTCTTCGGGACTAGCGGGGGGGCATTACGAGCAGTACTTC.

This clonotype was observed many times. The J gene is TRBJ2-5, the V gene TRBV3-1, with D perhaps matching TRBD1 or TRBD2 (5 bases each). Trimming removed 4 bases at V and 4 bases at J, with 16 bases between. Germline lookup yields CDR1 LGHDT and CDR2 YNNKEL (reference sequence). The CDR3 has 15 residues. CDR3 amino acids: CASSRPGPRSETQYF. CDR3 sequence (DNA): TGTGCCAGCAGCCGGCCGGGACCCCGGTCAGAGACCCAGTACTTC.

This clonotype occurred many times. The chain joins TRBV20-1 to TRBJ2-5; no firm D call. Trimming left V 4 bases short and J 4 bases short, with 4 bases between. CDR3 length: 10 amino acids. Germline assignment: CDR1 DFQATT and CDR2 SNEGSKA (reference sequence). This CDR3 is CSATSETQYF. The CDR3 coding sequence is TGCAGTGCTACTTCAGAGACCCAGTACTTC.

This clonotype was seen repeatedly, ten times or more. The V and J genes are TRBV20-1 and TRBJ2-5; TRBD2 aligns across 7 bases. Germline assignment: CDR1 DFQATT and CDR2 SNEGSKA (reference sequence). The CDR3 length is 15 residues. The ends lost 0 bases at V and 2 bases at J; junction bases unmatched: 6. The CDR3 DNA sequence: TGCAGTGCTAGAGAGGGGGGGAGCTTACAAGAGACCCAGTACTTC. Amino acids: CSAREGGSLQETQYF.

This chain links TRBV10-1 with TRBJ2-3, with unresolved D. V was shortened by 3 bases and J by 0 bases, with 10 bases between the two germline ends. Per germline, CDR1 WNHNN and CDR2 SYGVQD (reference sequence). The CDR3 loop spans 15 amino acids. In DNA form, the CDR3 reads TGCGCCAGCAGTGAACCCGGTTTGAGCACAGATACGCAGTATTTT. Translation gives CASSEPGLSTDTQYF.

This clonotype showed up just a few times. The chain recombines TRBV12-3 or TRBV12-4 with TRBJ2-7, with 12 nucleotides matching TRBD1. The V and J ends lost 6 bases and 6 bases, in that order; junction bases with no gene match: 6. This CDR3 is built from 14 residues. In DNA, the CDR3 is TGTGCCAGCAGCCTCGGGACAGGGGGCTCCGAGCAGTACTTC. The encoded protein is CASSLGTGGSEQYF.

This clonotype was counted at least ten times. CDR3 nucleotides: TGCAGTGCCACCGACAGGGCCCCAGATACGCAGTATTTT. Its translation is CSATDRAPDTQYF. This chain links TRBV20-1 with TRBJ2-3; TRBD1 aligns across 7 bases. This CDR3 contains 13 residues. Germline V gene sequence: CDR1 DFQATT, CDR2 SNEGSKA (reference sequence). Trimming removed 6 bases from V and 4 bases from J; junction bases left unmatched: 7.

The sample holds many counts of this clonotype. The V call is TRBV7-6, the J call TRBJ2-2; D is undetermined. V was trimmed by 5 bases and J by 5 bases, leaving 6 bases between them. Germline CDR1 is SGHVS and CDR2 is FNYEAQ. The CDR3 covers 12 residues. CDR3 sequence: CASSHLTGELFF. DNA for the CDR3: TGTGCCAGCAGCCACCTAACCGGGGAGCTGTTTTTT.

On this clonotype: One end of the junction is discordant with germline, which a read error may explain. V gene TRBV12-3 or TRBV12-4 combines with J gene TRBJ1-2, with D perhaps TRBD1 (5 bases). The CDR3 runs 14 residues. In DNA, the CDR3 is TGTCCCAGCAGTAAAGACAGAGCTAACTATGGCTACACCTTC. Translated, it gives CPSSKDRANYGYTF.

V and J are TRBV15 and TRBJ2-5; D ambiguous. Germline values: CDR1 LNHNV, CDR2 YYDKDF (reference sequence). V dropped 1 base and J dropped 1 base, with 7 bases sitting between them. The CDR3 covers 14 residues. CDR3 DNA: TGTGCCACCAGCAGAGGGACGGTCCAAGAGACCCAGTACTTC. Translation gives CATSRGTVQETQYF. Supplemented by reference TRBV15 and TRBJ2-5, the full variable domain reads DAMVIQNPRYQVTQFGKPVTLSCSQTLNHNVMYWYQQKSSQAPKLLFHYYDKDFNNEADTPDNFQSRRPNTSFCFLDIRSPGLGDTAMYLCATSRGTVQETQYFGPGTRLLVL.

The chain combines TRBV7-3 with TRBJ1-6; no reliable D call. Germline-derived CDR1 and CDR2 are SGHTA and FQGTGA. The CDR3 covers 14 residues. Trimming cost V 2 bases and J 6 bases, with 8 bases left between them. CDR3 residues: CASSLFGSNSPLHF. CDR3 sequence (DNA): TGTGCCAGCAGCTTATTTGGCAGTAATTCACCCCTCCACTTT.